This paragraph covers one T cell receptor beta chain sequence. The antigen remains unidentified. The data were obtained in a study of CD4 T cells in relation to SARS-CoV-2 and coronaviruses. Study-wide background: PBMCs were cultured with antigen for roughly nine days before TCR beta sequencing.

From germline, CDR1 is MGHRA and CDR2 YSYEKL. The CDR3 totals 15 residues. V lost 0 bases and J lost 6; bases outside the gene matches: 1. Method: immunoSEQ multiplex PCR; TCRdb's copy keeps in-frame clones and lacks some. The repertoire consists of more than 25,000 clones, with 73% occurring once and the leading ten covering roughly a fifth. Unexposed donor CD4+ T cells date from about 2011-2018, before the COVID-19 pandemic. After more than eight days of culture, CD4+ T cells were isolated. Approximately 2 million PBMCs per well were cultured with 8.5 to 10 IU/ml IL-2. The sequence derives from a human donor in good health. The genes are TRBV4-1 and TRBJ2-1, with 11 bases lining up with TRBD2. Sequencing used CD4+ T cells from PBMCs, cultured in vitro. The CDR3 here is CASSQDSGGANEQFF. The CDR3 DNA is TGCGCCAGCAGCCAAGATAGCGGGGGGGCCAATGAGCAGTTCTTC.